Presented here are 27 T cell receptor beta chains from one specimen sequenced in a study of CD8 T cells in ankylosing spondylitis. TCRdb fed the 5' RACE reads into MiXCR, producing one record per CDR3 protein. Among 200,000 to 250,000 distinct CDR3 sequences, 10% to 13% were seen once, and the ten largest hold approximately 2.5%. The sequenced sample consisted of blood, either unsorted or a sorted T cell fraction (not recorded which). The origin of the receptors is a male donor with ankylosing spondylitis or in good health (not recorded which).

This clonotype was recorded at least ten times. This chain joins TRBV20-1 and TRBJ1-6; TRBD1 is a possible D gene (5 bases). Between the trimmed V and J ends, which lost 1 base and 7 bases, there was a span of 17 bases. The CDR3 covers 16 residues. Germline V gene lookup returns CDR1 DFQATT and CDR2 SNEGSKA (reference sequence). The DNA of the CDR3 is TGCAGTGCTAGAGGTCGGGGGAGTACCAACAATTCACCCCTCCACTTT. Translated: CSARGRGSTNNSPLHF.

At least ten counts were recorded for this clonotype. V gene TRBV5-1 combines with J gene TRBJ1-2; a possible D gene is TRBD1 (5 bases). This CDR3 is 13 amino acids long. CDR1 is SGHRS, CDR2 YFSETQ, per germline. Trimming removed 3 bases from V and 8 bases from J, with 14 bases in between. CDR3 region: CASSYEPGRGYTF. CDR3 coding DNA: TGCGCCAGCAGCTACGAACCAGGGAGAGGCTACACCTTC. Supplemented by reference TRBV5-1 and TRBJ1-2, the full variable domain reads KAGVTQTPRYLIKTRGQQVTLSCSPISGHRSVSWYQQTPGQGLQFLFEYFSETQRNKGNFPGRFSGRQFSNSRSEMNVSTLELGDSALYLCASSYEPGRGYTFGSGTRLTVV.

The table lists this clonotype with many counts. The CDR3 here is CASSLVIMRDTDTQYF. In nucleotides, the CDR3 is TGTGCCAGCAGCTTAGTAATTATGAGGGACACAGATACGCAGTATTTT. The chain employs TRBV7-2 and TRBJ2-3, with a weak D call TRBD2 (5 bases). Trimming took 1 base from V and 2 from J, leaving 13 bases between them. The CDR3 totals 16 residues. CDR1 is SGHTA and CDR2 is FQGNSA in the germline V gene.

This clonotype came up many times. The chain employs TRBV7-2 and TRBJ1-4, with TRBD1 identical over 9 bases. In germline, CDR1 is SGHTA, CDR2 FQGNSA. Trimming removed 5 bases from V and 7 bases from J; junction bases left unmatched: 8. This CDR3 is built from 15 residues. DNA for the CDR3: TGTGCCAGCAGCCCACCGGGACAGGGAGGTGAAAAACTGTTTTTT. Its translation is CASSPPGQGGEKLFF.

This clonotype was found many times. The chain combines TRBV4-1 with TRBJ1-1, with 9 bases lining up with TRBD1. The CDR3 contains 18 residues. Trimming cost V 5 bases and J 5 bases; bases outside gene matches: 18. The germline V gene has CDR1 MGHRA and CDR2 YSYEKL. Here the CDR3 reads CASSSGTGLSWRGTEAFF. CDR3 DNA: TGCGCCAGCAGCTCCGGGACAGGGTTAAGTTGGAGGGGGACTGAAGCTTTCTTT.

The sample holds many counts of this clonotype. The chain carries TRBV5-5 and TRBJ2-5; D is unresolved. The length of the CDR3 is 13 residues. Germline V gene data show CDR1 as SGHKS and CDR2 as YYEKEE (reference sequence). V lost 2 bases and J 0 bases, leaving 5 bases between the germline ends. The CDR3 bases are TGTGCCAGCAGCTTATGGGACCAAGAGACCCAGTACTTC. Protein sequence: CASSLWDQETQYF.

The gene calls are TRBV19 and TRBJ2-7; D is ambiguous. Germline V gene sequence: CDR1 LNHDA, CDR2 SQIVND (reference sequence). The CDR3 consists of 14 residues. V lost 3 bases and J lost 0, with 9 bases in between. This CDR3 is CASSMDASSYEQYF. CDR3 nucleotide sequence: TGTGCCAGTAGTATGGACGCGAGCTCCTACGAGCAGTACTTC.

This clonotype came up many times. This chain uses TRBV18 with TRBJ2-1; 10 bases fit TRBD2. V dropped 3 bases and J dropped 2; count of bases not matched to a gene: 7. The CDR3 runs to 17 residues. Germline values: CDR1 KGHSH, CDR2 LQKENI. CDR3 loop: CASSPPRTSGTYNEQFF. For the CDR3, the DNA is TGTGCCAGCTCACCTCCAAGGACTAGCGGTACCTACAATGAGCAGTTCTTC.

This clonotype was found many times. The chain carries TRBV3-1 and TRBJ1-1; a weak D match, TRBD1 (5 bases). This CDR3 is 13 amino acids long. Germline CDR1 LGHDT, CDR2 YNNKEL (reference sequence). Trimming removed 4 bases at V and 1 base at J, with 7 bases between. DNA of the CDR3: TGTGCCAGCAGCCGAGGGACGAACACTGAAGCTTTCTTT. Translation gives CASSRGTNTEAFF.

This clonotype has only a few counts. The J gene is TRBJ1-4, the V gene TRBV2; D gene unclear. Germline lookup yields CDR1 SNHLY and CDR2 FYNNEI. V was pared by 2 bases and J by 3 bases, with 13 bases between. CDR3 length: 16 amino acids. Written as DNA, the CDR3 is TGTGCCAGCAGTGAATTCGACGACGGACCTAATGAAAAACTGTTTTTT. Protein product: CASSEFDDGPNEKLFF.

The sample holds many counts of this clonotype. The chain has TRBV20-1 and TRBJ2-1; 8 bases map to TRBD2. There are 14 residues in the CDR3. Germline-derived CDR1 and CDR2 are DFQATT and SNEGSKA (reference sequence). After removal of 6 bases from V and 3 bases from J, the junction contained 7 bases not matched to a gene. The CDR3 protein is CSASSGGVYNEQFF. In DNA form, the CDR3 reads TGCAGTGCGTCGAGCGGGGGAGTCTACAATGAGCAGTTCTTC.

This clonotype came up many times. The gene calls are TRBV2 and TRBJ2-7; D possibly corresponds to TRBD2 (6 bases). V was trimmed by 2 bases and J by 2 bases, leaving 13 bases between them. The germline V gene has CDR1 SNHLY and CDR2 FYNNEI. The CDR3 consists of 15 residues. CDR3 sequence (DNA): TGTGCCAGCAGTGAATCCGGAGGGGTCCCCTACGAGCAGTACTTC. Translation: CASSESGGVPYEQYF.

There are many counts of this clonotype. The chain couples TRBV15 to TRBJ1-1; tentatively, D is TRBD1 (6 bases). The CDR3 spans 16 residues. Germline-derived CDR1 and CDR2 are LNHNV and YYDKDF (reference sequence). Trimming removed 2 bases at V and 2 bases at J, with 15 bases between. This chain's CDR3 is CATSRPGPGQNTEAFF. The CDR3 region has the DNA TGTGCCACCAGCAGACCCGGACCGGGACAAAACACTGAAGCTTTCTTT.

This clonotype has at least ten counts. This chain links TRBV12-3 or TRBV12-4 with TRBJ2-7; D is unresolved. This CDR3 has 13 residues. The V gene lost 1 base and the J gene lost 4 bases, with 8 bases spanning the gap. The DNA for the CDR3 is TGTGCCAGCAGTTTAGTACCCGGGTACGAGCAGTACTTC. Translation: CASSLVPGYEQYF.

This clonotype has ten or more counts. The chain carries TRBV12-5 and TRBJ2-2, with D perhaps assigned TRBD1 or TRBD2 (5 bases each). The CDR3 contains 18 residues. Trimming took 3 bases from V and 10 from J, leaving 27 bases between them. Germline V gives CDR1 LGHNT, CDR2 FRNRAP. This CDR3 reads CASGLPPIPGTRAEELFF. CDR3 in DNA: TGTGCTAGTGGTTTACCCCCTATCCCCGGGACCCGAGCGGAGGAGCTGTTTTTT.

The chain couples TRBV20-1 to TRBJ2-2, with a tentative D call TRBD1 (5 bases). The V end lost 3 bases, the J end lost 0 bases, and 14 bases lay between the germline ends. The CDR3 extends over 16 amino acids. Germline CDR1 and CDR2: DFQATT and SNEGSKA (reference sequence). The CDR3 DNA reads as TGCAGTGCTAGGGTCAGGGCAGGGTCGAACACCGGGGAGCTGTTTTTT. It translates to CSARVRAGSNTGELFF.

This clonotype was detected ten times or more. This chain uses TRBV10-3 with TRBJ2-1, with D possibly called TRBD1 or TRBD2 (5 bases each). Germline values: CDR1 ENHRY, CDR2 SYGVKD. CDR3 size: 13 residues. V was cut by 6 bases and J by 6 bases, with 12 bases left in between. CDR3: CAISTRGLNEQFF. The CDR3 DNA reads TGTGCCATCAGCACACGGGGCCTCAATGAGCAGTTCTTC.

This clonotype was found a few times. A clone one base away is much larger, so this may be a read error. J is TRBJ1-5 and V is TRBV15; a possible D gene is TRBD1 (5 bases). The V gene's germline CDR1 is LNHNV and CDR2 YYDKDF (reference sequence). The CDR3 extends over 14 amino acids. The CDR3 reads CATSRRGSNQLQHF. CDR3 nucleotide sequence: TGTGCCACCAGCAGGAGGGGTAGCAATCAGCTCCAGCATTTT.

This clonotype has a count of ten or more. This chain uses TRBV14 with TRBJ1-1; weak D call: TRBD1 (5 bases). V was pared by 6 bases and J by 5 bases, with 25 bases between. There are 17 residues in the CDR3. Germline V CDR1 and CDR2: SGHDN, FVKESK. CDR3 sequence reads: CASSRALTQVWFTEAFF. In nucleotides, the CDR3 is TGTGCCAGCAGTCGGGCTTTAACACAGGTTTGGTTTACTGAAGCTTTCTTT.

This clonotype has at least ten counts. V and J are TRBV12-3 or TRBV12-4 and TRBJ1-2; TRBD1 matches 9 bases. CDR3 length: 14 residues. The trim removed 7 bases at V and 7 bases at J, leaving 10 bases unmatched. CDR3 protein: CASTPTGGSVGYTF. The CDR3 coding sequence is TGTGCCAGCACCCCGACAGGGGGTAGTGTTGGCTACACCTTC.

The CDR3 DNA is TGTGCCAGCAGCTCTGGGCGGCTAATGGGCACTGAAGCTTTCTTT. It translates to CASSSGRLMGTEAFF. The rearrangement uses TRBV5-4 and TRBJ1-1; no clear D gene. The CDR3 has 15 amino acids. Trimming shortened V by 3 bases and J by 4 bases, and 16 bases separated the two germline ends. Germline assignment: CDR1 SGHNT and CDR2 YYREEE (reference sequence). The full variable domain, with the rest looked up from reference TRBV5-4 and TRBJ1-1, is ETGVTQSPTHLIKTRGQQVTLRCSSQSGHNTVSWYQQALGQGPQFIFQYYREEENGRGNFPPRFSGLQFPNYSSELNVNALELDDSALYLCASSSGRLMGTEAFFGQGTRLTVV.

This clonotype showed up many times. V is TRBV29-1 and J is TRBJ1-1; D not certain. The CDR3 length is 13 residues. Between the trimmed V and J ends, which lost 7 bases and 0 bases, there was a span of 12 bases. The germline gives CDR1 SQVTM, CDR2 ANQGSEA. The CDR3 nucleotides read TGCAGCGCCGGAGGGCGCATGAACACTGAAGCTTTCTTT. Its protein product is CSAGGRMNTEAFF.

This clonotype showed up many times. CDR3 DNA: TGTGCCAGCAGCCCCGGGACTAGCGGGGGGGGAGCCCAAGAGACCCAGTACTTC. Encoded protein: CASSPGTSGGGAQETQYF. The V and J genes are TRBV4-2 and TRBJ2-5, with 16 bases matching TRBD2. The CDR3 runs 18 residues. The V gene's germline CDR1 is LGHNA and CDR2 YNFKEQ. The J segment lost 1 base and the V segment lost 4 bases, leaving 6 bases of the junction unmatched.

Concerning this clonotype: A read error may be the cause here, since a much bigger clone is one base away. V and J are TRBV7-2 and TRBJ2-3, with 9 bases fitting TRBD1. The length of the CDR3 is 15 residues. Germline lookup yields CDR1 SGHTA and CDR2 FQGNSA. The CDR3 DNA reads as TGTGGCAGCAGCTCGGGGACAGGGAGGGGAGATACGCAGTATTTT. Its translation is CGSSSGTGRGDTQYF.

This chain links TRBV29-1 with TRBJ1-6; 10 positions agree with TRBD1. Germline CDR1 SQVTM, CDR2 ANQGSEA. The CDR3 totals 16 residues. V lost 8 bases, J lost 10 bases, and 17 bases stayed unmatched. CDR3 sequence (DNA): TGCAGCTCTACACTCAGCACGGGACAGGGGTGCTCACCCCTCCACTTT. It yields the protein CSSTLSTGQGCSPLHF. The full variable domain, completed using reference TRBV29-1 and TRBJ1-6, is SAVISQKPSRDICQRGTSLTIQCQVDSQVTMMFWYRQQPGQSLTLIATANQGSEATYESGFVIDKFPISRPNLTFSTLTVSNMSPEDSSIYLCSSTLSTGQGCSPLHFGNGTRLTVT.

This clonotype was counted at least ten times. V and J are TRBV3-1 and TRBJ2-7, with 7 bases identical to TRBD2. This CDR3 is built from 13 residues. V was clipped by 4 bases and J by 5 bases; unmatched bases: 5. Germline CDR1 LGHDT, CDR2 YNNKEL (reference sequence). The DNA for the CDR3 is TGTGCCAGCAGCCCCGGGGGGTCAAACGAGCAGTACTTC. This translates into CASSPGGSNEQYF.

This clonotype was seen more than once but under ten times. This chain links TRBV20-1 with TRBJ2-2, with TRBD2 matching 12 bases. Germline CDR1 DFQATT, CDR2 SNEGSKA (reference sequence). With 3 bases clipped from V and 2 bases from J, the junction kept 7 bases outside the gene matches. This CDR3 contains 17 residues. This chain's CDR3 is CSARDRLAGVNTGELFF. The CDR3 DNA follows: TGCAGTGCTAGGGACCGACTAGCGGGGGTTAACACCGGGGAGCTGTTTTTT.